The 20 T cell receptor beta chains below all came from one sample that was sequenced in a study of T cells after yellow fever vaccination. TCRdb reanalysed the 5' RACE reads using MiXCR and keeps one entry per CDR3 protein. The table has 250,000 to 400,000 distinct CDR3 sequences, 4.1% seen once. The sequenced sample was PBMCs, obtained 5 days after the yellow fever booster vaccination. The receptors stem from a young man who received the YFV17D yellow fever vaccine.

The chain combines TRBV7-2 with TRBJ2-1; D is perhaps TRBD2 (5 bases). The CDR3 has 15 amino acids. Trimming took off 5 bases at V and 4 bases at J, with 15 bases between the two ends. Germline assignment: CDR1 SGHTA and CDR2 FQGNSA. The CDR3 DNA reads TGTGCCAGCAGCCGTCGGGGTGCTCTTTACAATGAGCAGTTCTTC. Its protein product is CASSRRGALYNEQFF.

This clonotype was observed a few times. This rearrangement joins TRBV20-1 to TRBJ2-5; D gene ambiguous. Germline CDR1 reads DFQATT; CDR2 reads SNEGSKA (reference sequence). The CDR3 is 14 residues long. The germline V and J ends were trimmed by 6 bases and 1 base, with 15 bases remaining between them. CDR3: CSAPESYVQETQYF. CDR3 nucleotide sequence: TGCAGTGCCCCAGAGAGTTACGTCCAAGAGACCCAGTACTTC.

The table lists this clonotype with many counts. The chain links TRBV7-2 to TRBJ2-7; 8 nucleotides line up with TRBD1. The germline CDR1 and CDR2 sequences are SGHTA and FQGNSA. Losses at the gene ends were 5 bases for V and 2 bases for J; bases not matched to a gene: 5. The CDR3 has 14 residues. The CDR3 spells CASSPQGGPYEQYV. The CDR3 DNA reads TGTGCCAGCAGCCCACAGGGGGGACCCTACGAGCAGTACGTC.

In this sample, this clonotype turned up many times. In DNA form, the CDR3 reads TGCGCCAGCAGCGGGACGCGGGGGAGCTCCTACAATGAGCAGTTCTTC. Translated, it gives CASSGTRGSSYNEQFF. The V and J genes are TRBV5-1 and TRBJ2-1; 7 nucleotides match TRBD2. CDR1 is SGHRS and CDR2 is YFSETQ in the germline V gene. V lost 4 bases to trimming and J lost 0 bases; unmatched junction nucleotides: 7. The CDR3 spans 16 residues.

This clonotype appeared many times. The chain links TRBV5-1 to TRBJ2-1; TRBD1 agrees at 7 bases. There are 14 residues in the CDR3. V lost 0 bases, J lost 4 bases, and 1 base stayed unmatched. Germline V gene sequence: CDR1 SGHRS, CDR2 YFSETQ. CDR3 in amino acids: CASSLVGQYNEQFF. Here the CDR3 DNA reads TGCGCCAGCAGCTTGGTGGGACAGTACAATGAGCAGTTCTTC.

This clonotype was seen more than once but under ten times. This rearrangement joins TRBV30 to TRBJ2-7; D gene uncertain. This CDR3 contains 12 residues. CDR1 and CDR2 (germline): GTSNPN, SVGIG (reference sequence). V lost 0 bases and J 2 bases, leaving 5 bases between the germline ends. The CDR3 region is CAWSVPAYEQYF. The CDR3 nucleotides read TGTGCCTGGAGTGTTCCAGCCTACGAGCAGTACTTC. Drawing the rest from reference TRBV30 and TRBJ2-7, the complete variable domain is SQTIHQWPATLVQPVGSPLSLECTVEGTSNPNLYWYRQAAGRGLQLLFYSVGIGQISSEVPQNLSASRPQDRQFILSSKKLLLSDSGFYLCAWSVPAYEQYFGPGTRLTVT.

There are many counts of this clonotype. DNA of the CDR3: TGTGCCAGCAGCTTAAGGCCAGTACAAGAGACCCAGTACTTC. Translated, it gives CASSLRPVQETQYF. J is TRBJ2-5 and V is TRBV7-2; D not resolved. The CDR3 contains 14 residues. The germline gives CDR1 SGHTA, CDR2 FQGNSA. Trimming removed 2 bases at V and 2 bases at J, with 9 bases between.

This clonotype was seen ten or more times. This chain joins TRBV6-5 and TRBJ1-5, with 10 bases matching TRBD1. This CDR3 is 17 amino acids long. Germline CDR1 and CDR2: MNHEY and SVGAGI. The V segment lost 6 bases and the J segment 5 bases; nucleotides outside the gene matches: 13. CDR3 nucleotides: TGTGCCAGCAGCCAGATGGCGGGGGACAGGGGCGATCAGCCCCAGCATTTT. Its protein product is CASSQMAGDRGDQPQHF.

This clonotype was observed a few times. The chain uses TRBV5-1 and TRBJ1-1, with D hard to call. There are 14 residues in the CDR3. The germline V and J ends were trimmed by 0 bases and 11 bases, with 17 bases remaining between them. CDR1 SGHRS and CDR2 YFSETQ come from the germline V gene. The CDR3 DNA is TGCGCCAGCAGCTTGGCGTCTGTGACCCTCGAGGCTTTCTTT. The encoded protein is CASSLASVTLEAFF.

This clonotype was observed many times. The chain employs TRBV12-3 or TRBV12-4 and TRBJ2-1, with TRBD1 matching 9 bases. The CDR3 totals 13 residues. J was trimmed by 8 bases and V by 6 bases; bases with no gene match: 5. The CDR3 here is CASSGTGFDEQFF. In DNA form, the CDR3 reads TGTGCCAGCAGCGGGACAGGGTTTGATGAGCAGTTCTTC.

A few counts support this clonotype. The gene calls are TRBV10-3 and TRBJ1-4, with D unclear. The CDR3 loop spans 15 amino acids. V dropped 6 bases and J dropped 0 bases, with 11 bases sitting between them. Germline V lookup: CDR1 ENHRY, CDR2 SYGVKD. The CDR3 sequence: CAISDTSATNEKLFF. CDR3 DNA sequence: TGTGCCATCAGCGACACCAGTGCAACTAATGAAAAACTGTTTTTT.

Only a few counts were recorded for this clonotype. The V and J genes are TRBV6-2 or TRBV6-3 and TRBJ2-3; perhaps D is TRBD1 or TRBD2 (5 bases each). V dropped 6 bases and J dropped 2 bases, with 18 bases sitting between them. CDR1 and CDR2 from the germline V gene are MNHEY and SVGEGT. The CDR3 length is 16 residues. The CDR3 protein is CASSTGRVRITDTQYF. CDR3 nucleotide sequence: TGTGCCAGCAGCACGGGACGGGTACGAATCACAGATACGCAGTATTTT.

This clonotype turned up a few times. The J gene is TRBJ1-2, the V gene TRBV6-5; tentatively, D is TRBD1 (5 bases). The germline V gene encodes CDR1 MNHEY and CDR2 SVGAGI. CDR3 length: 16 amino acids. V was clipped by 3 bases and J by 0 bases, with 14 bases between them. CDR3 sequence (DNA): TGTGCCAGCAGTTATCGTCAGGGTGAAGCTAACTATGGCTACACCTTC. The encoded protein is CASSYRQGEANYGYTF.

V is TRBV7-2 and J is TRBJ2-5; D gene ambiguous. The CDR3 is made up of 15 amino acids. Germline V gene lookup returns CDR1 SGHTA and CDR2 FQGNSA. V was pared by 5 bases and J by 1 base, with 14 bases between. The CDR3 loop is CASSRASTTQETQYF. CDR3 nucleotides: TGTGCCAGCAGCCGGGCGTCGACGACCCAAGAGACCCAGTACTTC. Using reference TRBV7-2 and TRBJ2-5 for the parts outside the CDR3, the full variable domain is GAGVSQSPSNKVTEKGKDVELRCDPISGHTALYWYRQSLGQGLEFLIYFQGNSAPDKSGLPSDRFSAERTGGSVSTLTIQRTQQEDSAVYLCASSRASTTQETQYFGPGTRLLVL.

This clonotype was found a few times. The J gene is TRBJ2-3, the V gene TRBV6-2 or TRBV6-3; possible D gene TRBD2, 5 bases. With 4 bases removed from V and 0 bases from J, the gap between germline ends came to 11 bases. Looked up from germline, CDR1 is MNHEY and CDR2 is SVGEGT. This CDR3 has 15 amino acids. CDR3 in DNA: TGTGCCAGCAGTTTTGGACTGGAGAGCACAGATACGCAGTATTTT. This sequence encodes CASSFGLESTDTQYF.

V and J are TRBV11-2 and TRBJ2-2, with TRBD2 matching 8 bases. Trimming at V came to 7 bases and at J to 2 bases, leaving 9 bases not matched to a gene. CDR1 and CDR2 (germline): SGHAT, FQNNGV. CDR3 length: 16 amino acids. The CDR3: CASTRLTSGNTGELFF. CDR3 coding DNA: TGTGCCAGCACCCGACTCACTAGCGGTAACACCGGGGAGCTGTTTTTT.

This clonotype was seen only a few times. V usage is TRBV7-9 and J usage is TRBJ1-3; a weak D match, TRBD1 (5 bases). The CDR3 length is 16 residues. Germline lookup yields CDR1 SEHNR and CDR2 FQNEAQ (reference sequence). Trimming cost V 7 bases and J 0 bases, with 16 bases left between them. In DNA form, the CDR3 reads TGTGCCAGCACCCGAGGGGACTATATCTCTGGAAACACCATATATTTT. This encodes CASTRGDYISGNTIYF.

This clonotype was detected ten times or more. At one end the junction does not follow the germline gene, possibly because of a read error. This rearrangement joins TRBV5-1 to TRBJ1-1; D gene unclear. This CDR3 comprises 14 residues. CDR1 and CDR2 from the germline V gene are SGHRS and YFSETQ. CDR3 in DNA: TGTGCCAGCAGCTTAGTTCCGGGGAACACTGAAGCTTTCTTT. Protein: CASSLVPGNTEAFF.

At least ten counts were recorded for this clonotype. V and J are TRBV6-1 and TRBJ2-5; D uncertain. V was trimmed by 4 bases and J by 6 bases, leaving 12 bases between them. The CDR3 covers 13 residues. CDR1 and CDR2 (germline): MNHNS, SASEGT. The CDR3 here is CASSGLFAQTQYF. For the CDR3, the DNA is TGTGCCAGCAGTGGGCTCTTCGCCCAGACCCAGTACTTC.

The V gene is TRBV7-9, the J gene TRBJ1-2; D perhaps matches TRBD1 (5 bases). The germline V gene encodes CDR1 SEHNR and CDR2 FQNEAQ (reference sequence). Trimming removed 6 bases from V and 1 base from J, with 24 bases in between. This CDR3 comprises 18 residues. Written as DNA, the CDR3 is TGTGCCAGCAGTACTCGGGGCCGCACTGTTGCTCATAACTATGGCTACACCTTC. Amino acids: CASSTRGRTVAHNYGYTF.